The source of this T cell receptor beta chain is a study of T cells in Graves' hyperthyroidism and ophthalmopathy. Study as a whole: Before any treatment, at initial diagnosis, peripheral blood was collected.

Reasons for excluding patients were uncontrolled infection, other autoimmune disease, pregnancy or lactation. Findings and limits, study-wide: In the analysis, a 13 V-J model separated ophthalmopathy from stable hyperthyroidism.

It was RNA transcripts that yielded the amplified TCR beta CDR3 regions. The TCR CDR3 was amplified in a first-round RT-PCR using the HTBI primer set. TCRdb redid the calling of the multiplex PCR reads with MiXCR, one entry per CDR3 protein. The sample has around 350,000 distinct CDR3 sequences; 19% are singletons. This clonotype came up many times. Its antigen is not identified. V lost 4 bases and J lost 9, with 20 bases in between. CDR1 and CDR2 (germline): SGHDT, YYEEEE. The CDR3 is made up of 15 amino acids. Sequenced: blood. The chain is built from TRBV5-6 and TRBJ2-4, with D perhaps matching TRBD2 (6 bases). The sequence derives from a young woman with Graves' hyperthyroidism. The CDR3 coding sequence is TGTGCCAGCAGCCTACCCGGGACTGGGAAGGGCATTCAGTACTTC. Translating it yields CASSLPGTGKGIQYF.